The clone carrying this T cell receptor beta chain has more than one count but fewer than ten. TCRdb independently ran MiXCR on the PCR reads; one entry per CDR3 protein. The profile shows tens of thousands of distinct CDR3 sequences, 51% of them singletons. The germline gives CDR1 LNHNV, CDR2 YYDKDF (reference sequence). Trimming removed 1 base at V and 7 bases at J, with 13 bases between. CDR3 length: 14 residues. These data are taken from a study of CDR3 diversity in severe acne. This chain joins TRBV15 and TRBJ1-1, with TRBD1 as a possible D gene (6 bases). The sequenced material came from blood. This sequence originates from a male donor in good health, without acne. DNA of the CDR3: TGTGCCACCAGCAGAGTCCTCGGGGGCGATGAAGCTTTCTTT. Amino acid sequence: CATSRVLGGDEAFF.